This T cell receptor (beta chain) appears in the sequencing data of a study of T cell responses to AZD1222 COVID-19 vaccine. Broader study findings: AZD1222 recipients seropositive at baseline numbered only 5 to 7.

In regard to this clone: Its target is unknown.

Trimming stripped 3 bases from V and 1 base from J, with 12 bases between. The CDR3 sequence is 15 residues long. Germline V lookup: CDR1 MNHNS, CDR2 SASEGT. Here immunoSEQ multiplex PCR was the method, and the copy in TCRdb shows in-frame clones only, minus some. The sample holds around 84,000 clones, 75% to 90% seen once. The sequence was obtained from an adult in good health. V is TRBV6-1 and J is TRBJ1-1; a possible D gene is TRBD1 (5 bases). This material consisted of peripheral blood, taken on day 0 of AZD1222 vaccination. CDR3 DNA: TGTGCCAGCAGTGAGTCGGCAGGGAAGAACACTGAAGCTTTCTTT. Amino acids: CASSESAGKNTEAFF.